This T cell receptor (beta chain) came from a study of T cells expressing NK-cell markers. Study summary: From sorted CD3+CD56+NKG2C+, CD3+CD56+NKG2C- and CD3+CD56-NKG2C+ T cells came the TCR beta repertoires. Findings and caveats of the study: These clonotypes, the leaders elsewhere, also led the CD3+CD56-NKG2C+ fraction in four donors.

TCRdb reworked the 5' RACE reads into one entry per CDR3 protein, no DNA. The sample totals roughly 450,000 distinct CDR3 sequences. The CDR3 runs 15 residues. Germline V gene sequence: CDR1 SGHDT, CDR2 YYEEEE. As for this clonotype: Its antigen remains unknown.

Sequences were obtained from blood T cells: a sorted CD56 or NKG2C T cell subset, CD4+ or CD8+ T cells, or bulk PBMC T cells (not recorded which). The V gene is TRBV5-6, the J gene TRBJ1-2. The TCR originated in a woman in her forties or fifties in good health. The CDR3 is CASSLEPSGMSGYTF.